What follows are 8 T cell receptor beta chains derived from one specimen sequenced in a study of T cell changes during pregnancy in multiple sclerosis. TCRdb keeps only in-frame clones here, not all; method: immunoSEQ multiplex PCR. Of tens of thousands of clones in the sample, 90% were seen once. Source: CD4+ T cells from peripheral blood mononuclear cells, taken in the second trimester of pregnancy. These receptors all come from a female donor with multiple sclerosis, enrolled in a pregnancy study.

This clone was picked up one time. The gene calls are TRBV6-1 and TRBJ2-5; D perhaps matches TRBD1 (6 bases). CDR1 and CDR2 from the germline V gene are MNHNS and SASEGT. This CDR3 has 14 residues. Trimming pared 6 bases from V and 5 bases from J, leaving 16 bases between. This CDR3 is CASRPRGQGETQYF. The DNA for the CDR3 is TGTGCCAGCAGGCCTAGAGGGCAGGGGGAGACCCAGTACTTC.

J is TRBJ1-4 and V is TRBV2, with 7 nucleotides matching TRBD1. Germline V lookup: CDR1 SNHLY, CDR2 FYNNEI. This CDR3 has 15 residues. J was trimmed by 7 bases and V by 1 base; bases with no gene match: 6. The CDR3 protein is CASSEGQGRSEKLFF. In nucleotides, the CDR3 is TGTGCCAGCAGTGAAGGACAGGGTAGGAGTGAAAAACTGTTTTTT. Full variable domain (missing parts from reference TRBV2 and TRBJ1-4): EPEVTQTPSHQVTQMGQEVILRCVPISNHLYFYWYRQILGQKVEFLVSFYNNEISEKSEIFDDQFSVERPDGSNFTLKIRSTKLEDSAMYFCASSEGQGRSEKLFFGSGTQLSVL.

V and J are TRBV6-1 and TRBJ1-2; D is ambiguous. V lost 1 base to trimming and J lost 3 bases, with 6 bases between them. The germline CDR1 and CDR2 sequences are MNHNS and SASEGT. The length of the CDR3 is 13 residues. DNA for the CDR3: TGTGCCAGCAGTGAAGGTATTTACTATGGCTACACCTTC. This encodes CASSEGIYYGYTF.

The CDR3 sequence: CASSGTRDTDTQYF. For the CDR3, the DNA is TGTGCCAGCAGCGGGACTAGAGACACAGATACGCAGTATTTT. The J gene is TRBJ2-3, the V gene TRBV7-9; 8 nucleotides agree with TRBD2. The CDR3 totals 14 residues. Germline CDR1 and CDR2: SEHNR and FQNEAQ (reference sequence). Trimming took 5 bases from V and 2 from J; bases not matched to a gene: 3. The whole variable domain, remainder taken from reference TRBV7-9 and TRBJ2-3, is DTGVSQNPRHKITKRGQNVTFRCDPISEHNRLYWYRQTLGQGPEFLTYFQNEAQLEKSRLLSDRFSAERPKGSFSTLEIQRTEQGDSAMYLCASSGTRDTDTQYFGPGTRLTVL.

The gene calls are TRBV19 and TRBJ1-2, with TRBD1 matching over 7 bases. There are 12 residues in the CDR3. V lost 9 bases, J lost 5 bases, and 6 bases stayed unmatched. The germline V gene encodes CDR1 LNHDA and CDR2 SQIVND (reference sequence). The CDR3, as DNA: TGTGCCAGCGCCGGGACAGCTTATGGCTACACCTTC. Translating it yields CASAGTAYGYTF.

The CDR3 reads CASSSFGTGTGLVTEAFF. The CDR3 nucleotides are TGTGCCAGCAGCTCTTTCGGTACAGGGACAGGTTTGGTCACTGAAGCTTTCTTT. The rearrangement links TRBV7-2 to TRBJ1-1; TRBD1 agrees at 8 bases. The germline V gene has CDR1 SGHTA and CDR2 FQGNSA. CDR3 length equals 18 residues. The ends lost 4 bases at V and 4 bases at J; junction bases unmatched: 17.

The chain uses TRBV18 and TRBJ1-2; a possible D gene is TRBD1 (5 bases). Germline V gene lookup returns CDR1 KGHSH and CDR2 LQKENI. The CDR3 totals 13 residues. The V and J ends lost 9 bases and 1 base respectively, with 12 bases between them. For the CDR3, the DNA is TGTGCCAGTGGAGGGGACCTTAACTATGGCTACACCTTC. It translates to CASGGDLNYGYTF.

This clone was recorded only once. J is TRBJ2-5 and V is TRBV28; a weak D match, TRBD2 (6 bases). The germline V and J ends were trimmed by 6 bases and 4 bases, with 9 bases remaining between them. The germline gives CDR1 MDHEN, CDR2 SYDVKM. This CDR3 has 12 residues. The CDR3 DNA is TGTGCCAGCAGGTCAGCGGGAGAGACCCAGTACTTC. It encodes CASRSAGETQYF. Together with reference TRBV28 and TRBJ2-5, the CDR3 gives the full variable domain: DVKVTQSSRYLVKRTGEKVFLECVQDMDHENMFWYRQDPGLGLRLIYFSYDVKMKEKGDIPEGYSVSREKKERFSLILESASTNQTSMYLCASRSAGETQYFGPGTRLLVL.